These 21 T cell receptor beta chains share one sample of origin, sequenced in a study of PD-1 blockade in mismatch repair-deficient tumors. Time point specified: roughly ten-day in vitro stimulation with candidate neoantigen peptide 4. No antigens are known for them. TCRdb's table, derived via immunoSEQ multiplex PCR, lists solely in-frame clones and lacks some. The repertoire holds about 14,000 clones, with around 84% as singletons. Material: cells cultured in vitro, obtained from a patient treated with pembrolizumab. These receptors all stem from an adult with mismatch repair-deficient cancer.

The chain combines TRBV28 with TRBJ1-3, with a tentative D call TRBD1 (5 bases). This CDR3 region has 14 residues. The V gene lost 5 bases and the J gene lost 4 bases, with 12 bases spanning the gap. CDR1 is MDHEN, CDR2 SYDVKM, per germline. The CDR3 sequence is CASSPWGAGNTIYF. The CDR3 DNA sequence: TGTGCCAGCAGTCCGTGGGGCGCAGGAAACACCATATATTTT. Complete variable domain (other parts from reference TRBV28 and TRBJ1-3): DVKVTQSSRYLVKRTGEKVFLECVQDMDHENMFWYRQDPGLGLRLIYFSYDVKMKEKGDIPEGYSVSREKKERFSLILESASTNQTSMYLCASSPWGAGNTIYFGEGSWLTVV.

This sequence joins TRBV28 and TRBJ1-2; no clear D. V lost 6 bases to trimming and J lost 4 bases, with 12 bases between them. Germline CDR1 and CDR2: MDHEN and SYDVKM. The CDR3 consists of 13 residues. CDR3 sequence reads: CASRSGPSYGYTF. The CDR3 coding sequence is TGTGCCAGCAGAAGTGGACCTAGCTATGGCTACACCTTC.

CDR3 residues: CASSQVVRGGEQFF. As DNA, the CDR3 is TGTGCCAGCAGCCAGGTGGTGCGAGGGGGTGAGCAGTTCTTC. The chain joins TRBV4-2 to TRBJ2-1, with D possibly matching TRBD1 (6 bases). Germline CDR1 reads LGHNA; CDR2 reads YNFKEQ. This CDR3 spans 14 amino acids. Trimming pared 3 bases from V and 9 bases from J, leaving 15 bases between.

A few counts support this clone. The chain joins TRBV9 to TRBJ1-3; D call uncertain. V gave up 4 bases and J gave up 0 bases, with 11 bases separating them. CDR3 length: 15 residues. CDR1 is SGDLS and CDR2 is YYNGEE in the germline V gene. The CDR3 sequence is CASSPGGISGNTIYF. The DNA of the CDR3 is TGTGCCAGCAGCCCAGGAGGGATCTCTGGAAACACCATATATTTT.

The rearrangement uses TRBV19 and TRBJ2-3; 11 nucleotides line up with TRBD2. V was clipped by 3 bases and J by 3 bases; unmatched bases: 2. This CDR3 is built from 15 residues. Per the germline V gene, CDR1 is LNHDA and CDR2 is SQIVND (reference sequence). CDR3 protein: CASSIPSGGTDTQYF. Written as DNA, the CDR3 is TGTGCCAGTAGTATTCCTAGCGGGGGGACAGATACGCAGTATTTT.

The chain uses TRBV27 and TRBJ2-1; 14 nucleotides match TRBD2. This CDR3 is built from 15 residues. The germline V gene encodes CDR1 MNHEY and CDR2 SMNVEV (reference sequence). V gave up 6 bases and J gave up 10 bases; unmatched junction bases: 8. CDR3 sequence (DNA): TGTGCCAGCAGCCCCTCGGGACTAGCGGGAGAGGAGCAGTTCTTC. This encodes CASSPSGLAGEEQFF.

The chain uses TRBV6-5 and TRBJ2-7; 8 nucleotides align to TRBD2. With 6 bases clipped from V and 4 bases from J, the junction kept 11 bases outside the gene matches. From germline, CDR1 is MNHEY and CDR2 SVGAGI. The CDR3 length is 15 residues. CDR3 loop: CASSPTGGAGYEQYF. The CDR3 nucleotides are TGTGCCAGCAGCCCCACCGGGGGGGCGGGGTACGAGCAGTACTTC.

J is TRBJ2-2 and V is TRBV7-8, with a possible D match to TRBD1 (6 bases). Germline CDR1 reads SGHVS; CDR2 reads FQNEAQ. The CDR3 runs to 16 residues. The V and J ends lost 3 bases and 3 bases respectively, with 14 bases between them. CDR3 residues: CASSLVQQGDTGELFF. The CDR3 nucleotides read TGTGCCAGCAGCTTGGTGCAACAGGGTGACACCGGGGAGCTGTTTTTT.

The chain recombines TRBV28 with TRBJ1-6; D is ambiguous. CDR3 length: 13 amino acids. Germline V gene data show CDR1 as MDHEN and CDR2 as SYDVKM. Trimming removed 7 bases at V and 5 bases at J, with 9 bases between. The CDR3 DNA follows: TGTGCCAGCATTTGGTCAAATAATTCACCCCTCCACTTT. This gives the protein CASIWSNNSPLHF.

The CDR3 is CASSLNLAGEAYNEQFF. The DNA of the CDR3 is TGTGCCAGCAGCTTAAATCTGGCGGGAGAAGCCTACAATGAGCAGTTCTTC. The V call is TRBV7-3, the J call TRBJ2-1, with 7 bases matching TRBD2. Germline values: CDR1 SGHTA, CDR2 FQGTGA. The V and J ends lost 1 base and 2 bases, in that order; junction bases with no gene match: 8. The CDR3 covers 17 residues. The variable domain in full, completed from reference TRBV7-3 and TRBJ2-1, reads GAGVSQTPSNKVTEKGKYVELRCDPISGHTALYWYRQSLGQGPEFLIYFQGTGAADDSGLPNDRFFAVRPEGSVSTLKIQRTERGDSAVYLCASSLNLAGEAYNEQFFGPGTRLTVL.

CDR3 sequence: CASSWERNYGYTF. The CDR3 DNA reads as TGCGCCAGCAGCTGGGAGCGGAACTATGGCTACACCTTC. The rearrangement links TRBV5-1 to TRBJ1-2, with D unclear. V shed 3 bases and J shed 2 bases, with 8 bases lying between them. There are 13 residues in the CDR3. The V gene's germline CDR1 is SGHRS and CDR2 YFSETQ.

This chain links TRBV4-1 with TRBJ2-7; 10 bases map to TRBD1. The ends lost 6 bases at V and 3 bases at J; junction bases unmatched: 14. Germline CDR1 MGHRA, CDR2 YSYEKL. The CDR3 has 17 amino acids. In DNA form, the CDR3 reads TGCGCCAGCAGGCTCATCGCCGGGACAGGGGCGTTCTACGAGCAGTACTTC. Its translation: CASRLIAGTGAFYEQYF.

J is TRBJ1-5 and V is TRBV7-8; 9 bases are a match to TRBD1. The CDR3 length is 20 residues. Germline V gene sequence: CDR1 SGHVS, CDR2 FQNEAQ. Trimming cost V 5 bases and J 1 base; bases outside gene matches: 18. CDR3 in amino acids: CASSRGWGQGSPRSNQPQHF. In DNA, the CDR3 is TGTGCCAGCAGCCGAGGGTGGGGACAGGGCTCACCAAGGAGCAATCAGCCCCAGCATTTT.

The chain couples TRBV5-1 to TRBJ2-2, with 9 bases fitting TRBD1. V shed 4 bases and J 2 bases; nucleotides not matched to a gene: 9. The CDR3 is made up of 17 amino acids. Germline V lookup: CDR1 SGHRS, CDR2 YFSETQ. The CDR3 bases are TGCGCCAGCAGCGGATTGCAGGGACAGGGTAACACCGGGGAGCTGTTTTTT. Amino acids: CASSGLQGQGNTGELFF.

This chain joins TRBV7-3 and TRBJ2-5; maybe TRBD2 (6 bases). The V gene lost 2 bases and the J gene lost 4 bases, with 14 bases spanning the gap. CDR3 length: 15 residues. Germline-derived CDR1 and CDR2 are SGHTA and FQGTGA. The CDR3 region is CASSLLPGARETQYF. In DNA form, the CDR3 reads TGTGCCAGCAGCTTATTACCGGGAGCGCGAGAGACCCAGTACTTC.

The CDR3 loop is CASSPLGGEQYF. DNA for the CDR3: TGTGCCAGCAGCCCCCTGGGTGGGGAGCAGTACTTC. V gene TRBV27 combines with J gene TRBJ2-7; D call uncertain. CDR3 length: 12 amino acids. Trimming pared 6 bases from V and 7 bases from J, leaving 13 bases between. Looked up from germline, CDR1 is MNHEY and CDR2 is SMNVEV (reference sequence).

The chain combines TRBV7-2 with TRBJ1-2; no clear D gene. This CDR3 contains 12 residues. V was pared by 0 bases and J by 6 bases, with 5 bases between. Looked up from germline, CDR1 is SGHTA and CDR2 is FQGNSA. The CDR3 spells CASSLAGDGYTF. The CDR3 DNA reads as TGTGCCAGCAGCTTAGCTGGGGATGGCTACACCTTC.

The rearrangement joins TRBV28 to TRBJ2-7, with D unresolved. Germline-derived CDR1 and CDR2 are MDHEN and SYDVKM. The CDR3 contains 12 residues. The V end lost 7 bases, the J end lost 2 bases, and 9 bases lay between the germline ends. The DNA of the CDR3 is TGTGCCAGCAAACGGTCGACCTACGAGCAGTACTTC. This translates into CASKRSTYEQYF.

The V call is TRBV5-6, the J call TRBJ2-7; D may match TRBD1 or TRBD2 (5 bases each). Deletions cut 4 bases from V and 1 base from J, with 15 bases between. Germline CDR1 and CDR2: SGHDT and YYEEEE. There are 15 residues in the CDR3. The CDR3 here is CASSHTGRSSYEQYF. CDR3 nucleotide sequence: TGTGCCAGCAGCCACACGGGACGGTCTTCCTACGAGCAGTACTTC. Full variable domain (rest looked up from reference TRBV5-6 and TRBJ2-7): DAGVTQSPTHLIKTRGQQVTLRCSPKSGHDTVSWYQQALGQGPQFIFQYYEEEERQRGNFPDRFSGHQFPNYSSELNVNALLLGDSALYLCASSHTGRSSYEQYFGPGTRLTVT.

The CDR3 here is CASSNGRAHEQYF. DNA for the CDR3: TGTGCCAGCAGTAACGGGAGGGCCCACGAGCAGTACTTC. The rearrangement joins TRBV28 to TRBJ2-7; TRBD2 aligns across 8 bases. With 5 bases clipped from V and 5 bases from J, the junction kept 5 bases outside the gene matches. CDR3 length: 13 amino acids. The germline CDR1 and CDR2 sequences are MDHEN and SYDVKM.

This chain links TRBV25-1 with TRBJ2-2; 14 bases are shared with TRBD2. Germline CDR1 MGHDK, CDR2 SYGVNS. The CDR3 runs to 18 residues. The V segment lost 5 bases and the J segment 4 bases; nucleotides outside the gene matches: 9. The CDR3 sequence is CASSPPGLAGVGTGELFF. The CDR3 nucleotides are TGTGCCAGCAGTCCACCGGGACTAGCGGGAGTGGGCACCGGGGAGCTGTTTTTT.